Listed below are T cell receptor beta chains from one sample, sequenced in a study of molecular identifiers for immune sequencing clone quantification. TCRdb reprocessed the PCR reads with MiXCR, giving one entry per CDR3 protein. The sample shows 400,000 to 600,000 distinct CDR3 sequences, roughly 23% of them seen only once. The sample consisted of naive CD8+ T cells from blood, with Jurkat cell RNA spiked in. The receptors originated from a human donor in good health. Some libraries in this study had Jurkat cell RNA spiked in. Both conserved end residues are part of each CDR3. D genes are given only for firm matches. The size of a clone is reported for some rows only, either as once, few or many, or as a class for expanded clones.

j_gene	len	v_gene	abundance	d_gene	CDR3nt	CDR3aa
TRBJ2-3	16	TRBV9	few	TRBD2	TGTGCCAGCAGCAAAGGGGACGGGGGGGGGACAGATACGCAGTATTTT	CASSKGDGGGTDTQYF
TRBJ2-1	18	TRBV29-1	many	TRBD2	TGCAGCGTTGAAGGACTAGCGGGAGGGCCTAGCTCCTACAATGAGCAGTTCTTC	CSVEGLAGGPSSYNEQFF
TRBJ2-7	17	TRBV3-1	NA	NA	TGTGCCAGCAGCCAAGTCGGGGCTGGGGGGCTTTGGTACGAGCAGTACTTC	CASSQVGAGGLWYEQYF
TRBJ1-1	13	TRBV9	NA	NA	TGTGCCAGCAGCCCGGCGGGGAGCACTGAAGCTTTCTTT	CASSPAGSTEAFF
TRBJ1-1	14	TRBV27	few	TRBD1	TGTGCCAGCAGTTTCGGCAGGGGGCGAACTGAAGCTTTCTTT	CASSFGRGRTEAFF
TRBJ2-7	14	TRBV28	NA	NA	TGTGCCAGCAGTTTTTCACGGGCCCTCTACGAGCAGTACTTC	CASSFSRALYEQYF
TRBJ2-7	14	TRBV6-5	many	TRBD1	TGTGCCAGCAGTTACGGGACAGGGGGTGACGAGCAGTACTTC	CASSYGTGGDEQYF
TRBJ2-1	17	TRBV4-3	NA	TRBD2	TGCGCCAGCGGCCAAGTACTTAGCGGGGGGCGGTACAATGAGCAGTTCTTC	CASGQVLSGGRYNEQFF
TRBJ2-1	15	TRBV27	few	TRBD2	TGTGCCAGCAACCAACTAGCGGGAGCATCCAATGAGCAGTTCTTC	CASNQLAGASNEQFF
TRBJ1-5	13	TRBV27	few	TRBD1	TGTGCCAGCAGTCCACAGGGGAGTCAGCCCCAGCATTTT	CASSPQGSQPQHF
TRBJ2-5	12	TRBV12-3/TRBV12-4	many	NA	TGTGCCAGCAGCCCAGTGTCGGAGACCCAGTACTTC	CASSPVSETQYF
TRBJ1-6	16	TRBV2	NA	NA	TGTGCCAGCAGTGACCTGGAGAGCTCCTATAATTCACCCCTCCACTTT	CASSDLESSYNSPLHF
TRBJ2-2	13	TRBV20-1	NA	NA	TGCAGTGCTGGACCCCCCCTCGCCGGGGAGCTGTTTTTT	CSAGPPLAGELFF
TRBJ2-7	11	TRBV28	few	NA	TGTGCCAGCTGTATAACTCGTGAGCAGTACTTC	CASCITREQYF
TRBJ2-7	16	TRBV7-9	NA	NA	TGTGCCAGCAGTTTTACCTCCGGGACACTAACCTGCGAGCAGTACTTC	CASSFTSGTLTCEQYF
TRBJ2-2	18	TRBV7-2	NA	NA	TGTGCCAGCAGCTTAGAGGAAATGGGGTCCATCGGAGTCGGGGAGCTGTTTTTT	CASSLEEMGSIGVGELFF
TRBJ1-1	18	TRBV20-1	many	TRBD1	TGCAGTGCTAGAGATATTGGGACAGGGCTGATTCTGGGAACTGAAGCTTTCTTT	CSARDIGTGLILGTEAFF
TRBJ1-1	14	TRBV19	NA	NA	TGTGCCAGTAGTCTTGGGGTCACGAACACTGAAGCTTTCTTT	CASSLGVTNTEAFF
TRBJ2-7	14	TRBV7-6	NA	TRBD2	TGTGCCAGCAGCTCCCTAGCGGGAGGACCCGAGCAGTACTTC	CASSSLAGGPEQYF
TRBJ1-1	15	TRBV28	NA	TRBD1	TGTGCCAGCACGGGGACAGGGGATATGAACACTGTAGCTTTCTTT	CASTGTGDMNTVAFF
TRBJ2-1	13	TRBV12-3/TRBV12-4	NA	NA	TGTGCCAGCATGCCCTCCTTAAACAATGAGCAGTTCTTC	CASMPSLNNEQFF
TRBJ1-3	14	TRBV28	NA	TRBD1	TGTGCCAGCAGCCCACTGACAGGGGGAAACACCATATATTTT	CASSPLTGGNTIYF
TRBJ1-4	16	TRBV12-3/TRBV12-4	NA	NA	TGTGCCAGCAGTTTAGTGGGTACAGAGGTAAATGAAAAACTGTTTTTT	CASSLVGTEVNEKLFF
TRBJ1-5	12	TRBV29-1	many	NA	TGCAGCGTTTACCTTCCCTCTGGGGCCCAGCATTTT	CSVYLPSGAQHF
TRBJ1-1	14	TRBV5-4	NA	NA	TGTGCCAGCAGCTTCCCGGGACAGAACACTGAAGCTTTCTTT	CASSFPGQNTEAFF
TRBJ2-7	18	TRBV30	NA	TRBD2	TGTGCCTGGAGACCCCCCTGGGGTAGCGGGACTTCGTCCTACGAGCAGTACTTC	CAWRPPWGSGTSSYEQYF
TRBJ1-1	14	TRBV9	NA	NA	TGTGCCAGCAGCCCCTTGGCAGATCCAGGTGGAGCTTTCTTT	CASSPLADPGGAFF
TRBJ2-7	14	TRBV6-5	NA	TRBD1	TGTGCCAGCAGTGAGGGGACAGGGCTCTACGAGCAGTACTTC	CASSEGTGLYEQYF
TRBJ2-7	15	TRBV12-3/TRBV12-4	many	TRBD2	TGTGCCAGCAGTTTGGCTAGCGGGGGTACCTACGAGCAGTACTTC	CASSLASGGTYEQYF
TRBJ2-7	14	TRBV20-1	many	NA	TGCAGTGCTAGAGAGGGTCCGAGCTCCTACGAGCAGTACTTC	CSAREGPSSYEQYF
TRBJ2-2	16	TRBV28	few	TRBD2	TGTGCCAGCAGTTTTTGGGCTAGCGGGAACACCGGGGAGCTGTTTTTT	CASSFWASGNTGELFF
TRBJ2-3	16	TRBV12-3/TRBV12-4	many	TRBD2	TGTGCCAGCAGGTCGACCCTAGCGGGCTACACAGATACGCAGTATTTT	CASRSTLAGYTDTQYF
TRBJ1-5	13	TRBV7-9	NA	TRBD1	TGTGCCAGCTCGGGACAGTTCAATCAGCCCCAGCATTTT	CASSGQFNQPQHF
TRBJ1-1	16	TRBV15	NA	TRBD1	TGTGCCACCAGCGTAGACAGGGGGCGCCTGAACACTGAAGCTTTCTTT	CATSVDRGRLNTEAFF
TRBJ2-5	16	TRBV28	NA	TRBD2	TGTGCCAGCAGTTTAGGAGTAGCGGGGGGGTGGGAGACCCAGTACTTC	CASSLGVAGGWETQYF
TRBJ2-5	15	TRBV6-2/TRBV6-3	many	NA	TGTGCCAGCAGTTACCAGGGCCTGTACCAAGAGACCCAGTACTTC	CASSYQGLYQETQYF
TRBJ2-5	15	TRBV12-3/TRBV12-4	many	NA	TGTGCCAGCATCGGCGGGACCGGGTGGCAAGAGACCCAGTACTTC	CASIGGTGWQETQYF
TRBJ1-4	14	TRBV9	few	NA	TGTGCCAGCAGCGTAGAAGGCGAAAATGAAAAACTGTTTTTT	CASSVEGENEKLFF
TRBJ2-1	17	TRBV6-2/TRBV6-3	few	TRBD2	TGTGCCAGCAGAGCAACCGTTATGCGGGAGTTCTGGAATGAGCAGTTCTTC	CASRATVMREFWNEQFF
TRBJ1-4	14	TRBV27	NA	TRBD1	TGTGCCAGCAGGCCGACAGGGGGCTATGAAAAACTGTTTTTT	CASRPTGGYEKLFF
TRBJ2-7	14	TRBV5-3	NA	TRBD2	TGTGCCAGCAGCTTCGCGGGGGGAGGCGACGAGCAGTACTTC	CASSFAGGGDEQYF
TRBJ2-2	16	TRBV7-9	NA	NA	TGTGCCAGCAGCTCCCCCGGGGGAGTTAACACCGGGGAGCTGTTTTTT	CASSSPGGVNTGELFF
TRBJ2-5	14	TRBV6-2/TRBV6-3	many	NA	TGTGCCAGCAGACCCGGGACCATAAAAGAGACCCAGTACTTC	CASRPGTIKETQYF
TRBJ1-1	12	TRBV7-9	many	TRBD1	TGTGCCAGCCGGACAGGATACACTGAAGCTTTCTTT	CASRTGYTEAFF
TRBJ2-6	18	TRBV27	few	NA	TGTGCCAGCAGTTTATGGGCGGGATCCCCCTCTGGGGCCAACGTCCTGACTTTC	CASSLWAGSPSGANVLTF
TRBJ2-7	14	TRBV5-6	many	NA	TGTGCCAGCAGCCGGACCCAACGCTCCTACGAGCAGTACTTC	CASSRTQRSYEQYF
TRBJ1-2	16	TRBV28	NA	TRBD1	TGTGCCAGCAGCTCGATCCCCAGGACAGGAGACTATGGCTACACCTTC	CASSSIPRTGDYGYTF
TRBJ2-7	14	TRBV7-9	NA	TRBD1	TGTGCCAGCAGCCCCGGGACAGACTTCTACGAGCAGTACTTC	CASSPGTDFYEQYF
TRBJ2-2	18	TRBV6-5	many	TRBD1	TGTGCCAGCAGTTACGATTTTGGCGGGACAGGGATTCTCGGGGAGCTGTTTTTT	CASSYDFGGTGILGELFF
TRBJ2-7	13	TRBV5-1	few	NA	TGCGCCAGCAGCTTGGCCCCAGACTACGAGCAGTACTTC	CASSLAPDYEQYF
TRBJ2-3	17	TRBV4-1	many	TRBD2	TGCGCCAGCAGCCAAGTTCAGTCTAGCGGTTCTTCAGATACGCAGTATTTT	CASSQVQSSGSSDTQYF
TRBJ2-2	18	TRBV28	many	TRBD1	TGTGCCAGCAGCCCCCGGGACAGGTCTTCCGATAACACCGGGGAGCTGTTTTTT	CASSPRDRSSDNTGELFF
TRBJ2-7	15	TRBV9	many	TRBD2	TGTGCCAGCAGCCCAAGACTAGCGGGAGTCTACGAGCAGTACTTC	CASSPRLAGVYEQYF
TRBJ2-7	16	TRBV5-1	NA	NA	TGCGCCAGCAGTTCGAAATGGGGGGGACAGTCCTTCGGGCAGTACTTC	CASSSKWGGQSFGQYF
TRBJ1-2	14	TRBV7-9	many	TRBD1	TGTGCCAGCAGCTCGACAGGGGGCGAAAATGGCTACACCTTC	CASSSTGGENGYTF
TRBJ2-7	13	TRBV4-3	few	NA	TGCGCCAGCAGCCAAGAGCTGGGTTACGAGCAGTACTTC	CASSQELGYEQYF
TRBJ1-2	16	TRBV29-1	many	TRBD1	TGCAGCGTTGCAGGGGGCGCTTCCATAGCTAACTATGGCTACACCTTC	CSVAGGASIANYGYTF
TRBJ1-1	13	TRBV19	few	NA	TGTGCCAGTACTCATTATGGTAACACTGAAGCTTTCTTT	CASTHYGNTEAFF
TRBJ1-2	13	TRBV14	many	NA	TGTGCCAGCAGCCAAGGACAGAACTATGGCTACACCTTC	CASSQGQNYGYTF
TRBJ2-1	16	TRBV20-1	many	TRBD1	TGCAGTGCTAGAAACATCGGGACAGGGGACCCCAATGAGCAGTTCTTC	CSARNIGTGDPNEQFF